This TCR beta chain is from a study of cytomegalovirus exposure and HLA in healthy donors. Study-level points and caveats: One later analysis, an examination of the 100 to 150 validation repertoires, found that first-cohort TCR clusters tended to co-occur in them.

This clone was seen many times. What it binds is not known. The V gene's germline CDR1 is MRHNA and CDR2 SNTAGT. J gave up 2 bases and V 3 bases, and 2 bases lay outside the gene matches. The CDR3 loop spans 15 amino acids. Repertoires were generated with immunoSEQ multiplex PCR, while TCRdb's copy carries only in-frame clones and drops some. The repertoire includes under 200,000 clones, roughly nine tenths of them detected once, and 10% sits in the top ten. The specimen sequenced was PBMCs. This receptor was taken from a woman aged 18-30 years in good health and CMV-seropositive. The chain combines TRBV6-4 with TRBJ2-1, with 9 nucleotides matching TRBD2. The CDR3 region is CASSEREGPYNEQFF. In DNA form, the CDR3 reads TGTGCCAGCAGTGAGCGGGAGGGCCCCTACAATGAGCAGTTCTTC.